This T cell receptor beta chain emerged from a study of blood T cells in healthy people across ages. Together with a sample-barcoded 5' primer, a J-beta primer mix was included in a second PCR lasting about 6 to 11 cycles. TCRdb reprocessed the 5' RACE reads via MiXCR and lists one record per CDR3 protein. Among about 1.8 million distinct CDR3 sequences listed, around 50% were seen once. Germline CDR1 LGHNA, CDR2 YSLEER. Trimming removed 0 bases from V and 4 bases from J, with 15 bases in between. The CDR3 contains 16 residues. Each of the donors had roughly 9.3 milliliters of peripheral blood drawn into EDTA-treated Vacutainer tubes.

The sample comprised blood. The clonotype originates from a middle-aged woman in good health. The genes are TRBV4-3 and TRBJ1-1, with D maybe TRBD1 (6 bases). CDR3 coding DNA: TGCGCCAGCAGCCAAGATCAGGGGAAGTTACTCACTGAAGCTTTCTTT. It is translated as CASSQDQGKLLTEAFF.